Following are 22 T cell receptor beta chains from one sample sequenced in a study of Tregs in tolerant kidney transplant recipients. Using immunoSEQ multiplex PCR, the repertoire was profiled, and TCRdb retains in-frame clones only, with some absent. The data show over 85,000 clones, with 80% to 95% seen just once and 0.35% to 0.55% held by the top ten. Source: CD4+ T cells from blood, taken before the transplant. The source is a human donor who received a combined kidney and bone marrow transplant.

The gene calls are TRBV21-1 and TRBJ2-3; TRBD2, as called in the table, went unchecked against the DNA. TRBV21-1 has pseudogene status. CDR3 length: 16 amino acids. The CDR3 protein is CASSKSGRTSTDTQYF. CDR3 sequence (DNA): TGTGCCAGCAGCAAAAGCGGGAGGACCTCCACAGATACGCAGTATTTT.

This rearrangement joins TRBV28 to TRBJ1-4, with 9 bases aligning to TRBD1. Unmatched junction bases numbered 4, after V lost 7 bases and J lost 7 bases. The CDR3 runs to 13 residues. Germline CDR1 and CDR2: MDHEN and SYDVKM. The CDR3 DNA reads as TGTGCCAGCAAGGGGACAGGGACTGAAAAACTGTTTTTT. It specifies CASKGTGTEKLFF.

V gene TRBV4-2 combines with J gene TRBJ2-7; no firm D call. V gave up 4 bases and J gave up 0 bases, with 16 bases separating them. The CDR3 has 16 amino acids. Germline assignment: CDR1 LGHNA and CDR2 YNFKEQ. CDR3 region: CASSPPLGHSSYEQYF. The CDR3 coding sequence is TGTGCCAGCAGCCCCCCGCTCGGCCACAGCTCCTACGAGCAGTACTTC.

This sequence joins TRBV7-6 and TRBJ2-7, with 7 bases that match TRBD1. Germline-derived CDR1 and CDR2 are SGHVS and FNYEAQ. The CDR3 spans 14 residues. The trim removed 2 bases at V and 5 bases at J, leaving 6 bases unmatched. The CDR3 is CASSLLGTVDEQYF. The CDR3 nucleotides are TGTGCCAGCAGCTTACTCGGGACAGTGGACGAGCAGTACTTC.

This clone appeared a single time. Other DNA sequences within the sample encode an identical CDR3. V usage is TRBV29-1 and J usage is TRBJ2-7, with D possibly TRBD2 on 6 matching bases. Germline V lookup: CDR1 SQVTM, CDR2 ANQGSEA. This CDR3 has 12 residues. Trimming stripped 4 bases from V and 1 base from J, with 8 bases between. For the CDR3, the DNA is TGCAGCGTTGGACTAGATTCCTACGAGCAGTACTTC. It translates to CSVGLDSYEQYF.

This chain joins TRBV7-7 and TRBJ2-3, with TRBD2 as a possible D gene (5 bases). This CDR3 is 15 amino acids long. Trimming took off 5 bases at V and 5 bases at J, with 17 bases between the two ends. Germline V gene data show CDR1 as SSHAT and CDR2 as FNYEAQ (reference sequence). CDR3 loop: CASSTGLGLQDTQYF. The CDR3 nucleotides read TGTGCCAGCAGCACTGGCCTTGGACTGCAAGATACGCAGTATTTT.

The chain joins TRBV11-3 to TRBJ1-2; 10 nucleotides line up with TRBD1. V lost 5 bases and J lost 5; bases outside the gene matches: 5. The germline gives CDR1 SGHNT, CDR2 YENEEA. The CDR3 is made up of 14 amino acids. The CDR3 DNA sequence: TGTGCCAGCAGCCCCCGGACAGGGGGGTATGGCTACACCTTC. Its translation is CASSPRTGGYGYTF.

This rearrangement joins TRBV2 to TRBJ2-7, with TRBD2 matching 7 bases. The CDR3 contains 15 residues. Trimming at V came to 7 bases and at J to 2 bases, leaving 11 bases not matched to a gene. In germline, CDR1 is SNHLY, CDR2 FYNNEI. The CDR3, as DNA: TGTGCCAGCACCCCCGGGAGGAGCGGGACCTACGAGCAGTACTTC. It translates to CASTPGRSGTYEQYF.

The chain recombines TRBV7-2 with TRBJ2-7, with D tentatively TRBD1 (6 bases). The V gene lost 0 bases and the J gene lost 0 bases, with 15 bases spanning the gap. The V gene's germline CDR1 is SGHTA and CDR2 FQGNSA. The CDR3 runs to 17 residues. The CDR3 region is CASSLADPDRSSYEQYF. In DNA, the CDR3 is TGTGCCAGCAGCTTAGCGGACCCGGACAGATCCTCCTACGAGCAGTACTTC.

This rearrangement joins TRBV27 to TRBJ2-5; the match to TRBD1 covers 11 bases. The germline V gene has CDR1 MNHEY and CDR2 SMNVEV (reference sequence). The CDR3 is 15 residues long. V was clipped by 8 bases and J by 5 bases; unmatched bases: 10. The CDR3 region is CASSWTGGWRETQYF. In DNA, the CDR3 is TGTGCCAGCTCTTGGACAGGGGGCTGGCGGGAGACCCAGTACTTC.

The rearrangement uses TRBV25-1 and TRBJ2-7; TRBD1 aligns across 7 bases. The CDR3 totals 15 residues. Looked up from germline, CDR1 is MGHDK and CDR2 is SYGVNS. The trim removed 5 bases at V and 2 bases at J, leaving 9 bases unmatched. The DNA for the CDR3 is TGTGCCAGCAGTAAAGCCGGGACAGCGACCTACGAGCAGTACTTC. It translates to CASSKAGTATYEQYF.

The genes are TRBV7-9 and TRBJ1-5; TRBD1 might be the D (5 bases). The CDR3 length is 14 residues. Trimming stripped 5 bases from V and 2 bases from J, with 10 bases between. Germline values: CDR1 SEHNR, CDR2 FQNEAQ (reference sequence). The CDR3 loop is CASSGGGGNQPQHF. For the CDR3, the DNA is TGTGCCAGCAGCGGGGGGGGTGGCAATCAGCCCCAGCATTTT.

The V gene is TRBV4-2, the J gene TRBJ2-1; 14 bases are shared with TRBD2. V was clipped by 3 bases and J by 4 bases; unmatched bases: 2. Germline-derived CDR1 and CDR2 are LGHNA and YNFKEQ. The CDR3 has 16 amino acids. The CDR3 sequence is CASSQGLAGDYNEQFF. CDR3 DNA: TGTGCCAGCAGCCAGGGACTAGCGGGAGATTACAATGAGCAGTTCTTC.

This rearrangement joins TRBV6-1 to TRBJ2-5; TRBD1 matches at 11 bases. Judging by the DNA end, TRBJ2-7 fits better; the J call may be wrong. The CDR3 consists of 13 residues. Germline V lookup: CDR1 MNHNS, CDR2 SASEGT. The CDR3 sequence is CASWGTGGDEQYF. For the CDR3, the DNA is TGTGCCAGCTGGGGGACAGGGGGGGACGAGCAGTACTTC.

The J gene is TRBJ2-3, the V gene TRBV11-3; 8 bases are shared with TRBD2. CDR1 SGHNT and CDR2 YENEEA come from the germline V gene. The trim removed 1 base at V and 6 bases at J, leaving 6 bases unmatched. This CDR3 has 15 residues. Here the CDR3 reads CASSLVSGSGDTQYF. The CDR3 DNA sequence: TGTGCCAGCAGCTTAGTGAGCGGGAGCGGGGATACGCAGTATTTT. Variable domain in full (rest from reference TRBV11-3 and TRBJ2-3): EAGVVQSPRYKIIEKKQPVAFWCNPISGHNTLYWYLQNLGQGPELLIRYENEEAVDDSQLPKDRFSAERLKGVDSTLKIQPAELGDSAVYLCASSLVSGSGDTQYFGPGTRLTVL.

This rearrangement joins TRBV5-1 to TRBJ2-3, with 13 bases fitting TRBD2. CDR3 size: 16 residues. V lost 0 bases to trimming and J lost 6 bases; unmatched junction nucleotides: 4. Germline lookup yields CDR1 SGHRS and CDR2 YFSETQ. In DNA form, the CDR3 reads TGCGCCAGCAGCTTGGGACTAGCGGGAGGACGGGATACGCAGTATTTT. It is translated as CASSLGLAGGRDTQYF.

In this sample, this clone turned up a few times. V gene TRBV14 combines with J gene TRBJ1-3, with 7 positions matching TRBD1. CDR1 SGHDN and CDR2 FVKESK come from the germline V gene. After removal of 1 base from V and 0 bases from J, the junction contained 6 bases not matched to a gene. The CDR3 covers 17 residues. The CDR3 protein is CASSQGGTVLSGNTIYF. CDR3 DNA sequence: TGTGCCAGCAGCCAAGGAGGGACAGTACTCTCTGGAAACACCATATATTTT. Full variable domain (rest looked up from reference TRBV14 and TRBJ1-3): EAGVTQFPSHSVIEKGQTVTLRCDPISGHDNLYWYRRVMGKEIKFLLHFVKESKQDESGMPNNRFLAERTGGTYSTLKVQPAELEDSGVYFCASSQGGTVLSGNTIYFGEGSWLTVV.

This chain joins TRBV10-3 and TRBJ1-6; 7 bases line up with TRBD1. Germline-derived CDR1 and CDR2 are ENHRY and SYGVKD. Trimming at V came to 10 bases and at J to 7 bases, leaving 7 bases not matched to a gene. The CDR3 runs to 13 residues. Written as DNA, the CDR3 is TGTGCCACTAAGGGGACAGAAAATTCACCCCTCCACTTT. Protein: CATKGTENSPLHF.

The rearrangement uses TRBV9 and TRBJ2-1, with TRBD2 matching over 8 bases. The CDR3 is 16 amino acids. The germline V gene encodes CDR1 SGDLS and CDR2 YYNGEE. Trimming cost V 0 bases and J 3 bases; bases outside gene matches: 5. CDR3 coding DNA: TGTGCCAGCAGCGTAGGTGTTAGCGGGAACTACAATGAGCAGTTCTTC. This encodes CASSVGVSGNYNEQFF.

This chain joins TRBV7-9 and TRBJ2-5, with 8 bases aligning to TRBD1. Losses at the gene ends were 5 bases for V and 1 base for J; bases not matched to a gene: 6. Germline assignment: CDR1 SEHNR and CDR2 FQNEAQ (reference sequence). The CDR3 loop spans 15 amino acids. The DNA for the CDR3 is TGTGCCAGCAGCGAAAGCAGGGGGCCCCAAGAGACCCAGTACTTC. Translation: CASSESRGPQETQYF.

In DNA form, the CDR3 reads TGTGCCAGCAGCGTAGATTGGGCGGGCTATGGCTACACCTTC. This gives the protein CASSVDWAGYGYTF. The rearrangement links TRBV9 to TRBJ1-2; D gene uncertain. CDR1 SGDLS and CDR2 YYNGEE come from the germline V gene. V gave up 0 bases and J gave up 4 bases, with 10 bases separating them. The CDR3 runs 14 residues.

This clone was recorded a few times. V and J are TRBV12-5 and TRBJ2-2; 7 bases fit TRBD1. CDR1 is LGHNT and CDR2 is FRNRAP in the germline V gene. The trim removed 6 bases at V and 0 bases at J, leaving 1 base unmatched. The CDR3 spans 14 residues. The CDR3 DNA reads as TGTGCTAGTGGGGGACAGTCGAACACCGGGGAGCTGTTTTTT. It translates to CASGGQSNTGELFF.